This T cell receptor beta chain was recovered during a study of tumor-infiltrating lymphocytes in primary liver carcinoma. Study-wide background: Men and women, 30 to 69 years of age, made up the patients. Every sample contained roughly 3.65 to 8 million productive TCRbeta reads, and these numbers were similar from one tissue type to another. Whole-study findings and limits: Blood fell significantly below tumors in its top-250-clone fraction (p = 0.039).

This clonotype was seen only once. The antigen is not known. This CDR3 is built from 15 residues. Trimming removed 2 bases from V and 6 bases from J, with 15 bases in between. Germline assignment: CDR1 SGHNT and CDR2 YYREEE (reference sequence). cDNA specific to TCR beta was made from 500 ng of total RNA, with a constant-region primer employed for priming. Slightly modified ARM-PCR, run as three nested multiplex PCR rounds, produced the TCR beta libraries. It was with TRBV1-TRBV30 forward primers and a C-beta reverse primer that the first two PCR rounds were run, at around 11 cycles each. TCRdb recomputed calls from the multiplex PCR reads with MiXCR, one row per CDR3 protein. The table has 310,000 or so distinct CDR3 sequences, around three fifths seen once. Extraction also yielded germline DNA, while blood RNA was obtained from unsorted whole blood.

The rearrangement uses TRBV5-4 and TRBJ2-1; D gene uncertain. Sequenced material: peripheral blood. The clonotype was recovered from a woman in her thirties with primary liver carcinoma and hepatitis B virus infection. This chain's CDR3 is CASSFPEADRNEQFF. Written as DNA, the CDR3 is TGTGCCAGCAGCTTCCCCGAGGCAGACCGCAATGAGCAGTTCTTC.